The 8 T cell receptor beta chains below come from one sample, sequenced in a study of T cell responses to AZD1222 COVID-19 vaccine (dated by TCRdb to the early 2020s). Library preparation employed the immunoSEQ multiplex PCR assay. This immuneACCESS table, as held by TCRdb, lists in-frame sequences with V and J called but not all clones. Of the missing ones, under half trace to an unresolved V gene in checked studies; the others have no known cause. For this sample there are about 100,000 clones; approximately 87% appear just once. The top ten hold 15% to 20% of the sample. The time point label for this specimen denotes: baseline before first vaccination. Here the sequenced sample was peripheral blood, taken on day 0 of AZD1222 vaccination. These receptors all stem from an adult in good health.

This sequence joins TRBV18 and TRBJ1-4; D remains unclear. The CDR3 extends over 13 amino acids. V was trimmed by 5 bases and J by 6 bases, leaving 10 bases between them. Germline CDR1 and CDR2: KGHSH and LQKENI. CDR3 sequence reads: CASSAIRDEKLFF. CDR3 DNA sequence: TGTGCCAGCTCAGCAATAAGGGATGAAAAACTGTTTTTT.

The chain recombines TRBV28 with TRBJ1-2; D possibly corresponds to TRBD1 (6 bases). In germline, CDR1 is MDHEN, CDR2 SYDVKM. Trimming took off 6 bases at V and 4 bases at J, with 12 bases between the two ends. The CDR3 loop spans 13 amino acids. CDR3 sequence: CASSRDTFYGYTF. CDR3 coding DNA: TGTGCCAGCAGCAGGGACACCTTCTATGGCTACACCTTC.

The chain uses TRBV7-2 and TRBJ2-2; no clear D. CDR1 is SGHTA and CDR2 is FQGNSA in the germline V gene. The CDR3 contains 14 residues. V lost 5 bases and J 5 bases, leaving 12 bases between the germline ends. The CDR3 is CASSPNTGTGELFF. The CDR3 DNA sequence: TGTGCCAGCAGCCCCAATACTGGGACCGGGGAGCTGTTTTTT.

This chain links TRBV7-8 with TRBJ1-2, with 9 bases fitting TRBD1. This CDR3 comprises 14 residues. With V trimmed by 5 bases and J by 2 bases, 3 bases remained unmatched. Looked up from germline, CDR1 is SGHVS and CDR2 is FQNEAQ. The CDR3 bases are TGTGCCAGCAGCAGGGGGACAGGGAACTATGGCTACACCTTC. It yields the protein CASSRGTGNYGYTF.

The gene calls are TRBV7-2 and TRBJ2-1, with 8 nucleotides matching TRBD1. Germline V gene data show CDR1 as SGHTA and CDR2 as FQGNSA. Trimming removed 5 bases from V and 5 bases from J; junction bases left unmatched: 14. CDR3 size: 17 residues. The CDR3: CASSPSPGTGLNNEQFF. In nucleotides, the CDR3 is TGTGCCAGCAGCCCCAGTCCCGGGACAGGTCTCAACAATGAGCAGTTCTTC.

The chain combines TRBV13 with TRBJ1-4, with a tentative D call TRBD1 (6 bases). Germline CDR1 and CDR2: PRHDT and FYEKMQ (reference sequence). This CDR3 region has 14 residues. V lost 5 bases, J lost 12 bases, and 19 bases lay in between. CDR3: CASSPRGGQPELFF. CDR3 DNA: TGTGCCAGCAGCCCGAGGGGGGGGCAGCCGGAACTGTTTTTT.

The chain carries TRBV3-1 (or the pseudogene TRBV3-2) and TRBJ2-7; D unclear. The V gene's germline CDR1 is LGHDT and CDR2 YNNKEL (reference sequence). Trimming pared 6 bases from V and 1 base from J, leaving 4 bases between. This CDR3 region has 11 residues. As DNA, the CDR3 is TGTGCCAGCAGGTCTTCCTACGAGCAGTACTTC. It encodes CASRSSYEQYF.

The chain carries TRBV14 and TRBJ2-7; 7 bases are a match to TRBD1. The CDR3 extends over 13 amino acids. Germline values: CDR1 SGHDN, CDR2 FVKESK. V was clipped by 3 bases and J by 6 bases; unmatched bases: 5. The chain's CDR3 is CASSQVTGSEQYF. Written as DNA, the CDR3 is TGTGCCAGCAGCCAGGTGACAGGGAGCGAGCAGTACTTC.